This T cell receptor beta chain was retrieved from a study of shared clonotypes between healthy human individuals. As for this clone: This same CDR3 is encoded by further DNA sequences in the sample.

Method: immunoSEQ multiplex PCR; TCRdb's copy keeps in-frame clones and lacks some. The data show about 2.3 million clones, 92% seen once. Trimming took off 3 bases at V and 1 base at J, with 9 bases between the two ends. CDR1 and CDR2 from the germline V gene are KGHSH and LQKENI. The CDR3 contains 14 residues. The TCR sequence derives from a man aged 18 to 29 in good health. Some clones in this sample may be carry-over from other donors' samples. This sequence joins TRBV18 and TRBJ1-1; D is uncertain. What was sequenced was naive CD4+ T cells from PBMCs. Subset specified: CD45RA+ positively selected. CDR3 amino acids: CASSPRVENTEAFF. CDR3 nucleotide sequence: TGTGCCAGCTCACCTCGGGTCGAGAACACTGAAGCTTTCTTT. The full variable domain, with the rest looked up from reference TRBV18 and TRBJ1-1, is NAGVMQNPRHLVRRRGQEARLRCSPMKGHSHVYWYRQLPEEGLKFMVYLQKENIIDESGMPKERFSAEFPKEGPSILRIQQVVRGDSAAYFCASSPRVENTEAFFGQGTRLTVV.